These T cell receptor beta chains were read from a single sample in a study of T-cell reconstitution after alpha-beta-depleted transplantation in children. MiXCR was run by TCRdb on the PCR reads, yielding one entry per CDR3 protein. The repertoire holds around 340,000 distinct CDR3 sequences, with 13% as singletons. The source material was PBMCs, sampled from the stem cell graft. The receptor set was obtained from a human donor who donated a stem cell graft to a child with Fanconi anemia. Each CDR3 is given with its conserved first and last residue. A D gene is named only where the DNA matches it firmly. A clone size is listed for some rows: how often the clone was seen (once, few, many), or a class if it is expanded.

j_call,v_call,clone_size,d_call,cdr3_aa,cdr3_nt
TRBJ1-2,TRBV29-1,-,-,CSVEDEDYGYTF,TGCAGCGTTGAGGATGAGGACTATGGCTACACCTTC
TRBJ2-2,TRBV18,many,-,CASSPLTGELFF,TGTGCCAGCTCACCTTTAACCGGGGAGCTGTTTTTT
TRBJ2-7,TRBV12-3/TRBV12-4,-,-,CASSFAQGKRYEQYF,TGTGCCAGCAGTTTTGCGCAGGGGAAGAGGTACGAGCAGTACTTC
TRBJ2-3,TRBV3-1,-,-,CASSQAPAGARDTQYF,TGTGCCAGCAGCCAAGCCCCTGCGGGGGCCCGGGATACGCAGTATTTT
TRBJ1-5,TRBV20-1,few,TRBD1,CSAQGAVGDQPQHF,TGCAGTGCCCAGGGGGCGGTCGGGGATCAGCCCCAGCATTTT
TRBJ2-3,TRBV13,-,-,CASSSSLPDTQYF,TGTGCCAGCAGCTCCTCCTTGCCAGATACGCAGTATTTT
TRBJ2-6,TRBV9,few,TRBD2,CASSVGLALSGANVLTF,TGTGCCAGCAGCGTTGGACTAGCACTCTCTGGGGCCAACGTCCTGACTTTC
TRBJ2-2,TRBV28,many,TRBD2,CASSSGGEGTGELFF,TGTGCCAGCAGCTCGGGAGGGGAAGGGACCGGGGAGCTGTTTTTT
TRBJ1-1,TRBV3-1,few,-,CASSQVLGLDTEAFF,TGTGCCAGCAGCCAAGTATTAGGGTTGGACACTGAAGCTTTCTTT
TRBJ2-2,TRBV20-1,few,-,CSARSSGNTGELFF,TGCAGTGCTAGAAGTTCGGGGAACACCGGGGAGCTGTTTTTT
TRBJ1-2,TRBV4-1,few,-,CASSAHLGPYYGYTF,TGCGCCAGCAGCGCCCACTTAGGCCCTTACTATGGCTACACCTTC
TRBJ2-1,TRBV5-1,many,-,CASSLGQYNEQFF,TGCGCCAGCAGCTTGGGACAGTACAATGAGCAGTTCTTC
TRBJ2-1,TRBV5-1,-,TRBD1,CASSVGSGTGANEQFF,TGCGCCAGCAGCGTGGGATCCGGGACAGGGGCCAATGAGCAGTTCTTC
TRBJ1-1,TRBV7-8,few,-,CASSPVGGNTEAFF,TGTGCCAGCAGCCCCGTCGGGGGGAACACTGAAGCTTTCTTT
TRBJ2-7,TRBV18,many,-,CASSPGTNYEQYF,TGTGCCAGCTCCCCCGGCACAAACTACGAGCAGTACTTC
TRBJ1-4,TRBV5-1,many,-,CASSLAQGFEKLFF,TGCGCCAGCAGCTTGGCCCAGGGATTTGAAAAACTGTTTTTT
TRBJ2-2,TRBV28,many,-,CASSLTGFVGELFF,TGTGCCAGCAGTTTAACAGGGTTCGTCGGGGAGCTGTTTTTT
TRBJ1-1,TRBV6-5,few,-,CASSYSSIPVEAFF,TGTGCCAGCAGTTACTCGTCCATCCCCGTTGAAGCTTTCTTT
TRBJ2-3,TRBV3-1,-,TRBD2,CASSGTNTDTQYF,TGTGCCAGCAGCGGGACTAACACAGATACGCAGTATTTT
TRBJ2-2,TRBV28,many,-,CASSFVTGATGELFF,TGTGCCAGCAGTTTCGTGACAGGAGCCACCGGGGAGCTGTTTTTT
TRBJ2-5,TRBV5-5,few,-,CASRRGTNQETQYF,TGTGCCAGCAGACGCGGGACGAATCAAGAGACCCAGTACTTC
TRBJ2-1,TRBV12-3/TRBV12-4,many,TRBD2,CASNLGGDYNEQFF,TGTGCCAGCAACCTTGGGGGGGATTACAATGAGCAGTTCTTC
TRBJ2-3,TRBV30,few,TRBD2,CATSGGATDTQYF,TGTGCCACTAGCGGGGGGGCAACAGATACGCAGTATTTT
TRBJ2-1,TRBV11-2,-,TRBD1,CASSLPGQGIIGEQFF,TGTGCCAGCAGTTTACCGGGACAGGGGATAATAGGTGAGCAGTTCTTC
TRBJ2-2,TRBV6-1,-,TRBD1,CASRPRRQGRGTGELFF,TGTGCCAGCCGTCCCCGAAGACAGGGGCGCGGAACCGGGGAGCTGTTTTTT
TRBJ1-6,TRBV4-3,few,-,CASSQEMGTANSPLHF,TGCGCCAGCAGCCAAGAAATGGGTACGGCTAATTCACCCCTCCACTTT
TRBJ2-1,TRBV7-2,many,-,CASSLFATGSSYNEQFF,TGTGCCAGCAGCTTATTTGCTACGGGATCCTCCTACAATGAGCAGTTCTTC
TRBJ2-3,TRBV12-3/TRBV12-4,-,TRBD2,CASSPGTSGGIRRVTDTQYF,TGTGCCAGCAGTCCGGGGACTAGCGGGGGTATCCGGCGCGTTACAGATACGCAGTATTTT
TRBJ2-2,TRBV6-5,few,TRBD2,CASSSGSGGGELFF,TGTGCCAGCAGTTCCGGCTCGGGAGGTGGGGAGCTGTTTTTT
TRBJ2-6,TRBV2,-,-,CASSGERDGVGANVLTF,TGTGCCAGCAGTGGAGAAAGGGACGGCGTTGGGGCCAACGTCCTGACTTTC
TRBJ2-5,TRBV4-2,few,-,CASSQMPEETQYF,TGTGCCAGCAGCCAAATGCCAGAAGAGACCCAGTACTTC
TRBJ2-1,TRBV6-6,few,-,CASRGAYEQFF,TGTGCCAGCAGGGGAGCGTATGAGCAGTTCTTC
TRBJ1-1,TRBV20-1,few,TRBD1,CSARETGDTEAFF,TGCAGTGCTAGAGAAACAGGGGACACTGAAGCTTTCTTT
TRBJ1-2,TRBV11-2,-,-,CASSSEGTGYTF,TGTGCCAGCAGCTCTGAGGGAACTGGCTACACCTTC
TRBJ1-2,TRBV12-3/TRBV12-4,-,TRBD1,CASSSNRDSAYGYTF,TGTGCCAGCAGCTCAAACCGGGACAGTGCCTATGGCTACACCTTC
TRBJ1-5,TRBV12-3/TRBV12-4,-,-,CASRGDLNQPQHF,TGTGCCAGCAGAGGTGACTTGAATCAGCCCCAGCATTTT
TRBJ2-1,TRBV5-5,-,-,CASSFEAGRARFF,TGTGCCAGCAGCTTTGAAGCAGGGAGAGCTAGGTTCTTC
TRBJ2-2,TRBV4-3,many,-,CASRRDLTTGELFF,TGCGCCAGCCGGCGGGACCTGACCACCGGGGAGCTGTTTTTT
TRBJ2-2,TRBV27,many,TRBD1,CASSLTGGQYTGELFF,TGTGCCAGCAGTTTGACAGGGGGACAATACACCGGGGAGCTGTTTTTT
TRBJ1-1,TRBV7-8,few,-,CASSLEHRTVNTEAFF,TGTGCCAGCAGCTTAGAACATCGGACAGTAAACACTGAAGCTTTCTTT
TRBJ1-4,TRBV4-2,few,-,CASSQAGGTNEKLFF,TGTGCCAGCAGCCAAGCGGGGGGAACTAATGAAAAACTGTTTTTT
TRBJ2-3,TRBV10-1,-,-,CASSESYSDTQYF,TGCGCCAGCAGTGAGTCGTACTCAGATACGCAGTATTTT